This note documents a single TCR beta chain sequence. TCRdb recomputed calls from the RT-PCR reads with MiXCR, one row per CDR3 protein. The sample holds roughly 790,000 distinct CDR3 sequences; approximately 21% are singletons and the top ten take 10% to 13%. The CDR3 runs to 14 residues. Trimming took off 3 bases at V and 0 bases at J, with 10 bases between the two ends. Germline values: CDR1 DFQATT, CDR2 SNEGSKA (reference sequence). The data belong to a study of response to subunit inactivated influenza vaccine. V is TRBV20-1 and J is TRBJ2-3; no clear D. The clonotype was recovered from a man aged 50 to 60 who received an inactivated influenza vaccine. The specimen was PBMCs from blood, collected roughly 5 days after vaccination. CDR3 amino acids: CSASGPISTDTQYF. CDR3 DNA: TGCAGTGCTAGTGGGCCTATAAGCACAGATACGCAGTATTTT.